This T cell receptor beta chain was found in a study of radiotherapy plus CTLA-4 blockade in lung cancer. About the study: Disease control was seen in 31% of patients, objective responses in around 17%.

Profiled with immunoSEQ multiplex PCR; TCRdb holds only in-frame clones, not every one. The table shows around 90,000 clones, with approximately 83% occurring only once. Overall study results and limits: Response, reportedly, was best predicted by interferon-beta along with early blood T cell clone dynamics. After treatment with radiotherapy plus ipilimumab, TCR clones that came from the tumor expanded in blood.

The germline V gene has CDR1 SQVTM and CDR2 ANQGSEA. The CDR3 has 13 residues. Patients with chemo-refractory metastatic non-small-cell lung cancer received focal radiation plus CTLA-4 blockade with ipilimumab. A word on this clone: Its antigen is not identified. At one end, the junction sequence differs from germline, possibly due to a read error.

Sample: peripheral blood, taken from a patient treated with radiotherapy plus ipilimumab. The TCR comes from a human donor with non-small cell lung cancer that progressed on radiotherapy plus ipilimumab. The genes are TRBV29-1 and TRBJ1-2; D gene ambiguous. The CDR3 sequence is CSVEGTPNYSYTF. CDR3 DNA: TGCAGCGTTGAAGGGACCCCTAACTATAGCTACACCTTC.